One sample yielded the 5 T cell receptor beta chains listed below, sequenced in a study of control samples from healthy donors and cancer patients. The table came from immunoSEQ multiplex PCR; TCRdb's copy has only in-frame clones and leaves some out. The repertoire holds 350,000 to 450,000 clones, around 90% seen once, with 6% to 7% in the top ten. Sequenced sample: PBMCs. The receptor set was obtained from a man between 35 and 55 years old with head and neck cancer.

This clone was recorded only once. The CDR3 DNA reads as TGTGCCAGCAGCCGTGCTGGCCTTGGGAACACTGAAGCTTTCTTT. It encodes CASSRAGLGNTEAFF. The V and J genes are TRBV7-8 and TRBJ1-1; the D is unclear. The germline CDR1 and CDR2 sequences are SGHVS and FQNEAQ. V was cut by 5 bases and J by 1 base, with 14 bases left in between. This CDR3 contains 15 residues.

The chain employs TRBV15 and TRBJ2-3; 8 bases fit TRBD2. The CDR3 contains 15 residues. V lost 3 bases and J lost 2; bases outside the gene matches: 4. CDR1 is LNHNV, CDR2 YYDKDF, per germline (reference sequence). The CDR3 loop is CATSRASGYTDTQYF. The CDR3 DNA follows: TGTGCCACCAGCAGGGCTAGCGGGTACACAGATACGCAGTATTTT.

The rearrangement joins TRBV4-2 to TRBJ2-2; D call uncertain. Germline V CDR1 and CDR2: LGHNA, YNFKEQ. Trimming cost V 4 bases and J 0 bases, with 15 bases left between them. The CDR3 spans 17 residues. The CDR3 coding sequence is TGTGCCAGCAGCCCCCCGCCCAGTTCCGCGAACACCGGGGAGCTGTTTTTT. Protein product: CASSPPPSSANTGELFF.

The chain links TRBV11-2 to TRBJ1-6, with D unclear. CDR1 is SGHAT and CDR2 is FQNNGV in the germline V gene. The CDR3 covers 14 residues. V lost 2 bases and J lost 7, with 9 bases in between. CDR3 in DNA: TGTGCCAGCAGCTTATTATCAGCGAATTCACCCCTCCACTTT. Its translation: CASSLLSANSPLHF.

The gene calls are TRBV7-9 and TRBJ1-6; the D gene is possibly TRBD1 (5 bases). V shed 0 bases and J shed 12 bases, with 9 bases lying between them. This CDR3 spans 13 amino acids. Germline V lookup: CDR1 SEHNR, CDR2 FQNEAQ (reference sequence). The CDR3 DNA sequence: TGTGCCAGCAGCTTAGCGGAGGGGCGACCCCTCCACTTT. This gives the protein CASSLAEGRPLHF.